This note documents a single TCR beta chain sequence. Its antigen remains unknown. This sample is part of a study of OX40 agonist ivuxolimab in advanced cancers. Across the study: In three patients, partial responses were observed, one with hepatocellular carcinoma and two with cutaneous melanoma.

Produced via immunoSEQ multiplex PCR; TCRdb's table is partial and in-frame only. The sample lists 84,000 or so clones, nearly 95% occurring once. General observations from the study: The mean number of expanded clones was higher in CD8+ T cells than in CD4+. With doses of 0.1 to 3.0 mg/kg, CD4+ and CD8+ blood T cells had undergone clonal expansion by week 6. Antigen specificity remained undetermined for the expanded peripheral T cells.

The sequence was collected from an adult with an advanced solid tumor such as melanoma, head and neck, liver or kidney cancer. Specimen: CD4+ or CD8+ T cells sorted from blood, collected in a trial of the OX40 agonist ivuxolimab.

CDR3 amino acids: CASSLVLAGPREQYF. The CDR3 DNA reads as TGTGCCAGCAGTTTAGTCCTAGCGGGCCCCAGGGAGCAGTACTTC. The V gene is TRBV28, the J gene TRBJ2-7, with 8 bases aligning to TRBD2. The V gene's germline CDR1 is MDHEN and CDR2 SYDVKM. V lost 2 bases to trimming and J lost 7 bases; unmatched junction nucleotides: 10. The CDR3 has 15 residues.